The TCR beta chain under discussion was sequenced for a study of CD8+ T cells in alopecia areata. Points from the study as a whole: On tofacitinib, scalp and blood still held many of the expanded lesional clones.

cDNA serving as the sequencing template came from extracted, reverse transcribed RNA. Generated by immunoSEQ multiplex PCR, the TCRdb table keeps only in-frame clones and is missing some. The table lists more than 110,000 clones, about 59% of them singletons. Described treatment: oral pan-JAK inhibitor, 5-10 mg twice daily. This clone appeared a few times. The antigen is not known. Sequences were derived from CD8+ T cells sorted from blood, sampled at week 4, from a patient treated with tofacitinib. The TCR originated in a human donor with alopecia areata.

CDR3 DNA sequence: TGCAGCGTTGGTGGGTCTTGGGGGAACTACGAGCAGTACTTC. Its protein is CSVGGSWGNYEQYF. The chain combines TRBV29-1 with TRBJ2-7; D may be TRBD1 or TRBD2 (5 bases each). Looked up from germline, CDR1 is SQVTM and CDR2 is ANQGSEA. The V end was cut by 4 bases, the J end by 3 bases, with 16 bases between. The CDR3 length is 14 residues.